The sequence of this T cell receptor (beta chain) was determined in a study of cytomegalovirus exposure and HLA in healthy donors. This clone was observed a few times. Its antigen is as yet unknown. Study conclusions and caveats: In a later analysis, TCR association rates varied by HLA locus: DRB1 most, HLA-C fewest.

13 Jbeta primers and 60 Vbeta primers were used for the PCR. TCRdb's copy holds only in-frame clones and misses some; the assay was immunoSEQ multiplex PCR. The repertoire holds roughly 110,000 clones, with 70% to 80% as singletons. Between the trimmed V and J ends, which lost 0 bases and 3 bases, there was a span of 13 bases. This CDR3 is 15 amino acids long. Germline V lookup: CDR1 SGDLS, CDR2 YYNGEE. This clonotype was sampled from a boy between 10 and 17 years old in good health and CMV-seronegative. Sequences were obtained from PBMCs. This rearrangement joins TRBV9 to TRBJ2-7; the D gene is possibly TRBD1 (6 bases). The CDR3: CASSVGRGRDYEQYF. The CDR3 bases are TGTGCCAGCAGCGTAGGCAGGGGACGGGACTACGAGCAGTACTTC.